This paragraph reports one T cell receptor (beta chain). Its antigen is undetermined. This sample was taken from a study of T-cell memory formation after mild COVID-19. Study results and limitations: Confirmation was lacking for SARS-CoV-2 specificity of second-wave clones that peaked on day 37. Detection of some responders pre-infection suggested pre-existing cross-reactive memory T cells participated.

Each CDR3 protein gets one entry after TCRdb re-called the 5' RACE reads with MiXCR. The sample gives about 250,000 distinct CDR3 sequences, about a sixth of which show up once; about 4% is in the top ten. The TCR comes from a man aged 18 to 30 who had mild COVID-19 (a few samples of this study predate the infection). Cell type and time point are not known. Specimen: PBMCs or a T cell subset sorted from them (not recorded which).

Written as DNA, the CDR3 is TGTGCCAGCAGCTTAGCTTTCTCTGGGGCCAACGTCCTGACTTTC. Translating it yields CASSLAFSGANVLTF. The chain joins TRBV7-3 to TRBJ2-6; D gene ambiguous. This CDR3 comprises 15 residues. In germline, CDR1 is SGHTA, CDR2 FQGTGA. The ends were cut back, 2 bases at V and 0 bases at J, with 5 bases in the middle. The variable domain in full, completed from reference TRBV7-3 and TRBJ2-6, reads GAGVSQTPSNKVTEKGKYVELRCDPISGHTALYWYRQSLGQGPEFLIYFQGTGAADDSGLPNDRFFAVRPEGSVSTLKIQRTERGDSAVYLCASSLAFSGANVLTFGAGSRLTVL.